The 28 T cell receptor beta chains given below trace back to one sample, sequenced in a study of T cells in Graves' hyperthyroidism and ophthalmopathy. Authors of the study amplified TCR beta CDR3 regions from RNA transcripts. Carried out on the TCR CDR3, a first-round RT-PCR used the HTBI primer set. A single record per CDR3 protein comes from TCRdb applying MiXCR to the multiplex PCR reads. Among around 500,000 distinct CDR3 sequences, roughly a sixth were seen once, and the ten largest hold 25% to 30%. The sample consisted of blood. The receptor set was obtained from a woman between 25 and 40 years old with Graves' ophthalmopathy.

This clonotype was picked up a small number of times. V and J are TRBV6-1 and TRBJ1-1; D not certain. Germline CDR1 is MNHNS and CDR2 is SASEGT. CDR3 size: 13 residues. With 4 bases removed from V and 5 bases from J, the gap between germline ends came to 11 bases. The CDR3 region has the DNA TGTGCCAGCAGTGCCTCAGGTAGGACTGAAGCTTTCTTT. It encodes CASSASGRTEAFF.

This clonotype was counted ten times or more. The chain links TRBV30 to TRBJ2-3; 7 nucleotides line up with TRBD2. Germline values: CDR1 GTSNPN, CDR2 SVGIG (reference sequence). This CDR3 region has 17 residues. V lost 0 bases, J lost 0 bases, and 9 bases stayed unmatched. The chain's CDR3 is CAWSVRMSGTSTDTQYF. CDR3 sequence (DNA): TGTGCCTGGAGTGTACGGATGAGCGGGACTAGCACAGATACGCAGTATTTT.

In this sample, this clonotype turned up a few times. This rearrangement joins TRBV27 to TRBJ2-7; TRBD2 aligns across 11 bases. The J segment lost 0 bases and the V segment lost 7 bases, leaving 2 bases of the junction unmatched. Germline CDR1 MNHEY, CDR2 SMNVEV (reference sequence). The CDR3 extends over 14 amino acids. CDR3: CASKTSGGSYEQYF. DNA of the CDR3: TGTGCCAGCAAAACTAGCGGGGGCTCCTACGAGCAGTACTTC.

This clonotype was found many times. J is TRBJ2-5 and V is TRBV7-3; the match to TRBD1 covers 9 bases. The V segment lost 4 bases and the J segment 5 bases; nucleotides outside the gene matches: 5. Per the germline V gene, CDR1 is SGHTA and CDR2 is FQGTGA. The CDR3 extends over 14 amino acids. CDR3 in DNA: TGTGCCAGCAGCTCCGGGACAGGGACCGAGACCCAGTACTTC. Residues: CASSSGTGTETQYF.

This clonotype has at least ten counts. The chain carries TRBV7-2 and TRBJ2-7; D is perhaps TRBD1 or TRBD2 (5 bases each). CDR3 size: 15 residues. Germline-derived CDR1 and CDR2 are SGHTA and FQGNSA. Trimming removed 3 bases from V and 3 bases from J, with 15 bases in between. CDR3: CASSLVGRGDYEQYF. DNA for the CDR3: TGTGCCAGCAGCTTGGTAGGGCGAGGGGACTACGAGCAGTACTTC.

The chain uses TRBV25-1 and TRBJ1-6; 7 nucleotides line up with TRBD1. This CDR3 is 13 amino acids long. The germline gives CDR1 MGHDK, CDR2 SYGVNS. The V segment lost 4 bases and the J segment 9 bases; nucleotides outside the gene matches: 3. The CDR3 here is CASSVGGSSPLHF. Written as DNA, the CDR3 is TGTGCCAGCAGTGTAGGGGGCAGTTCACCCCTCCACTTT.

In this sample, this clonotype turned up many times. The chain joins TRBV29-1 to TRBJ1-5; tentative D call: TRBD1 (6 bases). With 6 bases removed from V and 1 base from J, the gap between germline ends came to 7 bases. The length of the CDR3 is 12 residues. Germline V gene sequence: CDR1 SQVTM, CDR2 ANQGSEA. CDR3 DNA: TGCAGCGTCGGACAGAGCAATCAGCCCCAGCATTTT. Amino acid sequence: CSVGQSNQPQHF. Based on the CDR3 plus reference TRBV29-1 and TRBJ1-5, the full variable domain is SAVISQKPSRDICQRGTSLTIQCQVDSQVTMMFWYRQQPGQSLTLIATANQGSEATYESGFVIDKFPISRPNLTFSTLTVSNMSPEDSSIYLCSVGQSNQPQHFGDGTRLSIL.

A few counts support this clonotype. The chain combines TRBV20-1 with TRBJ2-1; D is ambiguous. CDR3 length: 14 amino acids. Trimming removed 3 bases from V and 3 bases from J, with 12 bases in between. Germline CDR1 and CDR2: DFQATT and SNEGSKA (reference sequence). The CDR3 DNA is TGCAGTGCTAGTCGGACGCAGGTCTACAATGAGCAGTTCTTC. It translates to CSASRTQVYNEQFF.

The chain carries TRBV28 and TRBJ1-4, with D tentatively TRBD1 (5 bases). The length of the CDR3 is 17 residues. V was shortened by 3 bases and J by 3 bases, with 17 bases between the two germline ends. Germline V gene sequence: CDR1 MDHEN, CDR2 SYDVKM. The CDR3 reads CASSLDKLGMANEKLFF. Written as DNA, the CDR3 is TGTGCCAGCAGTTTGGACAAACTGGGAATGGCTAATGAAAAACTGTTTTTT. The whole variable domain, remainder taken from reference TRBV28 and TRBJ1-4, is DVKVTQSSRYLVKRTGEKVFLECVQDMDHENMFWYRQDPGLGLRLIYFSYDVKMKEKGDIPEGYSVSREKKERFSLILESASTNQTSMYLCASSLDKLGMANEKLFFGSGTQLSVL.

This clonotype was detected ten times or more. The chain uses TRBV9 and TRBJ2-5; tentatively, D is TRBD1 (5 bases). The CDR3 contains 14 residues. V was cut by 0 bases and J by 5 bases, with 11 bases left in between. CDR1 is SGDLS and CDR2 is YYNGEE in the germline V gene. The CDR3 loop reads CASSVGQSLETQYF. DNA of the CDR3: TGTGCCAGCAGCGTAGGACAGTCCCTGGAGACCCAGTACTTC.

The rearrangement uses TRBV7-2 and TRBJ2-6; no reliable D call. The V gene lost 3 bases and the J gene lost 0 bases, with 6 bases spanning the gap. Germline-derived CDR1 and CDR2 are SGHTA and FQGNSA. The CDR3 consists of 15 residues. This CDR3 is CASSLAHSGANVLTF. CDR3 DNA sequence: TGTGCCAGCAGCTTGGCTCACTCTGGGGCCAACGTCCTGACTTTC.

This clonotype was picked up one time. At one boundary the junction diverges from the germline segment, which might be a read error. V usage is TRBV5-1 and J usage is TRBJ2-7; D may match TRBD1 or TRBD2 (7 bases each). CDR1 and CDR2 (germline): SGHRS, YFSETQ. CDR3 length: 15 residues. CDR3 region: CASSLGRDRSYEQYF. CDR3 coding DNA: TGTGCCAGCAGCTTAGGGAGGGACAGATCCTACGAGCAGTACTTC.

This clonotype was counted ten times or more. The chain employs TRBV29-1 and TRBJ2-1, with 15 bases fitting TRBD2. With 8 bases clipped from V and 9 bases from J, the junction kept 8 bases outside the gene matches. The CDR3 runs 14 residues. Germline assignment: CDR1 SQVTM and CDR2 ANQGSEA. CDR3 DNA: TGCAGCACGAGGACTAGCGGGAGGGCCGGTGAGCAGTTCTTC. Encoded protein: CSTRTSGRAGEQFF.

The table lists this clonotype with many counts. The J gene is TRBJ1-5, the V gene TRBV20-1; D not resolved. This CDR3 contains 14 residues. The germline V gene has CDR1 DFQATT and CDR2 SNEGSKA (reference sequence). V dropped 0 bases and J dropped 2 bases, with 8 bases sitting between them. The CDR3 DNA is TGCAGTGCTAGAGAGGGTCAGGGCAATCAGCCCCAGCATTTT. This sequence encodes CSAREGQGNQPQHF.

This clonotype was observed at least ten times. The chain is built from TRBV12-3 or TRBV12-4 and TRBJ2-2; perhaps TRBD1 as D (6 bases). This CDR3 is built from 15 residues. V lost 6 bases, J lost 2 bases, and 13 bases lay in between. The CDR3 sequence: CASRTTGFNTGELFF. The CDR3 DNA reads TGTGCCAGCAGAACCACAGGGTTCAACACCGGGGAGCTGTTTTTT.

This clonotype was found many times. This chain's CDR3 is CSARDSGKGQETQYF. The DNA of the CDR3 is TGCAGTGCTAGAGATTCGGGGAAGGGTCAAGAGACCCAGTACTTC. The gene calls are TRBV20-1 and TRBJ2-5; D is possibly TRBD2 (5 bases). Germline lookup yields CDR1 DFQATT and CDR2 SNEGSKA (reference sequence). The CDR3 extends over 15 amino acids. Trimming stripped 0 bases from V and 2 bases from J, with 13 bases between.

This clonotype showed up just a few times. The gene calls are TRBV27 and TRBJ2-6, with TRBD2 identical over 12 bases. CDR1 and CDR2 (germline): MNHEY, SMNVEV (reference sequence). The V segment lost 4 bases and the J segment 1 base; nucleotides outside the gene matches: 5. CDR3 length: 18 residues. The CDR3 nucleotides are TGTGCCAGCAGTTCTCGAGGACTAGCGGGATCTGGGGCCAACGTCCTGACTTTC. This translates into CASSSRGLAGSGANVLTF.

The CDR3 nucleotides read TGCAGTGCTAGAGACCTACGCAGCCCCTCCTACGAGCAGTACTTC. It translates to CSARDLRSPSYEQYF. J is TRBJ2-7 and V is TRBV20-1; D not resolved. This CDR3 is built from 15 residues. Germline-derived CDR1 and CDR2 are DFQATT and SNEGSKA (reference sequence). The ends were cut back, 0 bases at V and 0 bases at J, with 12 bases in the middle.

This clonotype was seen at least ten times. The chain links TRBV18 to TRBJ2-7; no reliable D call. CDR1 and CDR2 from the germline V gene are KGHSH and LQKENI. The CDR3 contains 15 residues. V lost 1 base to trimming and J lost 6 bases, with 16 bases between them. CDR3 region: CASSPLSLNWGEQYF. The CDR3 DNA follows: TGTGCCAGCTCACCACTTAGTCTAAACTGGGGCGAGCAGTACTTC.

This clonotype was picked up a small number of times. The chain has TRBV7-6 and TRBJ2-1; D call uncertain. The CDR3 length is 14 residues. The germline V and J ends were trimmed by 1 base and 6 bases, with 10 bases remaining between them. Germline CDR1 is SGHVS and CDR2 is FNYEAQ. Here the CDR3 reads CASSLGGWTNEQFF. CDR3 DNA: TGTGCCAGCAGCTTAGGTGGATGGACCAATGAGCAGTTCTTC.

This clonotype was counted only a few times. The rearrangement joins TRBV12-3 or TRBV12-4 to TRBJ2-1, with a possible D match to TRBD1 (6 bases). CDR3 size: 14 residues. Trimming cost V 3 bases and J 12 bases, with 18 bases left between them. The CDR3 region is CASSLRAGDGGQFF. For the CDR3, the DNA is TGTGCCAGCAGTTTGAGGGCAGGGGACGGAGGGCAGTTCTTC.

This chain joins TRBV29-1 and TRBJ2-1, with no clear D. Between the trimmed V and J ends, which lost 3 bases and 10 bases, there was a span of 7 bases. The germline CDR1 and CDR2 sequences are SQVTM and ANQGSEA. The CDR3 covers 10 residues. The CDR3 here is CSVDTAEQFF. The CDR3 DNA follows: TGCAGCGTTGATACAGCCGAGCAGTTCTTC.

This clonotype was observed a few times. V usage is TRBV27 and J usage is TRBJ2-1; D might be TRBD1 or TRBD2, each matching 5 bases. The CDR3 extends over 15 amino acids. Germline values: CDR1 MNHEY, CDR2 SMNVEV (reference sequence). Trimming pared 4 bases from V and 6 bases from J, leaving 16 bases between. The CDR3 coding sequence is TGTGCCAGCAGTTCCCCCGGGACGGCCTCCAATGAGCAGTTCTTC. This gives the protein CASSSPGTASNEQFF.

This clonotype showed up just a few times. The chain employs TRBV11-2 and TRBJ2-2; TRBD2 aligns across 8 bases. Germline V CDR1 and CDR2: SGHAT, FQNNGV. The V gene end was trimmed by 7 bases and the J gene end by 6 bases; junction bases not matched to a gene: 10. CDR3 length: 15 residues. CDR3: CASTPGLARSGELFF. DNA for the CDR3: TGTGCCAGCACCCCAGGACTAGCAAGGTCCGGGGAGCTGTTTTTT. Complete variable domain (other parts from reference TRBV11-2 and TRBJ2-2): EAGVAQSPRYKIIEKRQSVAFWCNPISGHATLYWYQQILGQGPKLLIQFQNNGVVDDSQLPKDRFSAERLKGVDSTLKIQPAKLEDSAVYLCASTPGLARSGELFFGEGSRLTVL.

This clonotype was seen only a few times. The chain recombines TRBV6-1 with TRBJ1-6, with 7 positions matching TRBD1. The CDR3 has 15 residues. The germline V gene has CDR1 MNHNS and CDR2 SASEGT. J lost 4 bases, V lost 5 bases, and 5 bases had no gene match. CDR3 in amino acids: CASSKTGIYNSPLHF. DNA of the CDR3: TGTGCCAGCAGTAAGACAGGGATATATAATTCACCCCTCCACTTT.

This clonotype was recorded many times. The chain combines TRBV20-1 with TRBJ1-5; D is ambiguous. CDR1 and CDR2 from the germline V gene are DFQATT and SNEGSKA (reference sequence). The CDR3 is 15 amino acids. The V end was cut by 1 base, the J end by 5 bases, with 15 bases between. The CDR3 bases are TGCAGTGCTAGAGGTGGCGGTCCAGTAGATCAGCCCCAGCATTTT. Residues: CSARGGGPVDQPQHF.

This clonotype was counted many times. The gene calls are TRBV30 and TRBJ2-4; perhaps D is TRBD1 or TRBD2 (5 bases each). V lost 3 bases, J lost 6 bases, and 18 bases lay in between. CDR3 length: 15 amino acids. The germline V gene has CDR1 GTSNPN and CDR2 SVGIG (reference sequence). This CDR3 is CAWRARGGIGNIQYF. In DNA form, the CDR3 reads TGTGCCTGGAGGGCCCGGGGCGGAATCGGAAACATTCAGTACTTC.

Many counts were recorded for this clonotype. The V call is TRBV28, the J call TRBJ2-1, with D possibly matching TRBD2 (6 bases). V lost 2 bases to trimming and J lost 15 bases, with 14 bases between them. CDR1 and CDR2 from the germline V gene are MDHEN and SYDVKM. The CDR3 sequence is 12 residues long. The CDR3 protein is CASSLVGGMGFF. The CDR3 DNA reads as TGTGCCAGCAGTTTAGTCGGCGGGATGGGGTTCTTC.